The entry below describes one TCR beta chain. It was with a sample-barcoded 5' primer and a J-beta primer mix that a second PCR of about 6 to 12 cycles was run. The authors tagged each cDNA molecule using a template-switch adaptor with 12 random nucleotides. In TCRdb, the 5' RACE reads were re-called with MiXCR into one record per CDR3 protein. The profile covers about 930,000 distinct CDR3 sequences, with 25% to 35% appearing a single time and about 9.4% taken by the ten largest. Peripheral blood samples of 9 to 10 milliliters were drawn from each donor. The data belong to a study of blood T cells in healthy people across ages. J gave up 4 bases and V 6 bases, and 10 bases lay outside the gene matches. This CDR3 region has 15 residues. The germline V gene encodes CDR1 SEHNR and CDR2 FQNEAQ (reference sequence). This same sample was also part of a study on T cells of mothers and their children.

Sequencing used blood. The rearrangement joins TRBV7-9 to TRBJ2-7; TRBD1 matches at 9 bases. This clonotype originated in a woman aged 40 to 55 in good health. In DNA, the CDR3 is TGTGCCAGCAGATCGAGATCACAGGGGGCTTACGAGCAGTACTTC. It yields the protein CASRSRSQGAYEQYF.